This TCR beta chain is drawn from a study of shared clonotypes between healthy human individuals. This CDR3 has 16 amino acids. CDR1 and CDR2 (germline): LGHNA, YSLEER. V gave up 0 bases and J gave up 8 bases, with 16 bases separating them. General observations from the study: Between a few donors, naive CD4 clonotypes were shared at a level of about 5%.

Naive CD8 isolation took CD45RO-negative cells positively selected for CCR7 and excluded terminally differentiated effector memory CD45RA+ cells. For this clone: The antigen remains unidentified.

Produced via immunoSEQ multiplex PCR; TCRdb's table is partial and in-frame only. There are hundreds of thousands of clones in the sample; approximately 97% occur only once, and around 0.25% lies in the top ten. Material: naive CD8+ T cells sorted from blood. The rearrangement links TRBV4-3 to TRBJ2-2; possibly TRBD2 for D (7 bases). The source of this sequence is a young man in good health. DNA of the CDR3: TGCGCCAGCAGCCAAGATTCCGGGGGGCCGGGAGGGGAGCTGTTTTTT. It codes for CASSQDSGGPGGELFF.